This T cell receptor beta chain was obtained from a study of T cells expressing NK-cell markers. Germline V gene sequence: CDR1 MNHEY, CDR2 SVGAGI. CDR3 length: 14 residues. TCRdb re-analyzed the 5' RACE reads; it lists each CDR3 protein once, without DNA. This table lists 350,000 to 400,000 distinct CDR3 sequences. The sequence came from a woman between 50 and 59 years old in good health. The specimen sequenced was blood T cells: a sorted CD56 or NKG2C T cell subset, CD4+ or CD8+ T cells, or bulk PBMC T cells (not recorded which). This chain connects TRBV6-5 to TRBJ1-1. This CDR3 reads CASSYADIRTEAFF.